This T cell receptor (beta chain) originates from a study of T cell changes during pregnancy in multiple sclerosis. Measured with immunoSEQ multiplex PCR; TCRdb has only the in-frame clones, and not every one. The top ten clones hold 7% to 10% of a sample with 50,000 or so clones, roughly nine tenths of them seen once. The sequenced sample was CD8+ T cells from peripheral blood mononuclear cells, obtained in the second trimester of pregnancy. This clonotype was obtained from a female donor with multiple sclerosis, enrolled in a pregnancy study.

CDR3 residues: CASSPGDNHFSYNSPLHF. DNA for the CDR3: TGTGCCAGCTCACCAGGAGATAATCACTTCTCCTATAATTCACCCCTCCACTTT. V gene TRBV18 combines with J gene TRBJ1-6, with D unresolved. The germline V gene has CDR1 KGHSH and CDR2 LQKENI. The V end was cut by 2 bases, the J end by 0 bases, with 14 bases between. CDR3 length: 18 residues.